A single sample is the source of the 19 T cell receptor gamma chains below, sequenced in a study of γδ T cells in repeated Plasmodium falciparum infection. TCRdb reanalysed the multiplex PCR reads with CATT. Of some 14,000 gamma-chain clones detected, approximately 1.5% appear once; the ten largest clones hold around 28%. Vgamma9/Vdelta2+ and Vdelta2-negative gammadelta T cells were flow-sorted from PBMC for bulk sequencing. Sequencing was done on a sample of gamma-delta T cells from blood. These TCRs come from a pool of human donors (malaria-infected and uninfected, not separated).

This clone was detected a few times. A read error is the likely source, as a far larger clone sits one nucleotide away. The limits of the CDR3 on the DNA are not certain, so only TCRdb's listed CDR3 is given. The identical CDR3 is also encoded by other nucleotide sequences in the sample. The V gene is given as TRGV9, and no J gene call is available. In germline, CDR1 is GITISATS, CDR2 ISYDGTV (reference sequence). The CDR3 spans 18 residues, counting both ends. CDR3 loop: CALWEVRYGCPNYYKKLF.

This clone was detected only a few times. The protein TCRdb gives is from a much larger clone and does not agree with this DNA's translation at residue 3, likely a read error; the protein shown here comes from the DNA. The chain combines TRGV2 with TRGJ1 or TRGJ2. The J gene, left out of TCRdb, was set here by checking the DNA against germline. There are 13 residues in the CDR3. Germline CDR1 is EGSNGY and CDR2 is YDSYNSKV. CDR3 residues: CAPWDDRYYKKLF. CDR3 DNA sequence: TGTGCCCCCTGGGACGACCGATATTATAAGAAACTCTTT.

This clone was observed many times. The TCRdb record carries a much larger clone's protein, which differs from this DNA's translation at residue 11; a read error is the likely cause, and the protein listed here is the DNA translation. CDR3 residues: CALWEVQDYYRKLF. CDR3 sequence (DNA): TGTGCCTTGTGGGAGGTGCAGGATTATTATAGGAAACTCTTT. The V gene is TRGV9, the J gene TRGJ1 or TRGJ2. TCRdb is silent on the J gene; assignment here came from matching the DNA to germline. CDR3 length equals 14 residues. Germline V lookup: CDR1 GITISATS, CDR2 ISYDGTV (reference sequence).

Worth noting for this clone: The TCRdb protein comes from a much larger clone and disagrees with this DNA's translation at residue 10, likely due to a read error; the protein given here is derived from the DNA. This chain connects TRGV9 to TRGJ1 or TRGJ2. No J segment appears in TCRdb, so it was assigned here by matching the sequence to germline. Germline lookup yields CDR1 GITISATS and CDR2 ISYDGTV (reference sequence). J was trimmed by 12 bases and V by 1 base; bases with no gene match: 12. This CDR3 is built from 13 residues. CDR3 in amino acids: CALWEVPWDRKLF. The CDR3 DNA follows: TGTGCCTTGTGGGAGGTCCCCTGGGATAGGAAACTCTTT.

There are many counts of this clone. The protein in TCRdb stems from a much larger clone and differs at residue 12 from this DNA's translation, likely a read error; here the protein is translated from the DNA. This chain links TRGV9 with TRGJ1 or TRGJ2. The CDR3 is 14 amino acids. The V gene's germline CDR1 is GITISATS and CDR2 ISYDGTV (reference sequence). The CDR3 region is CALWEVQNYYKELF. In DNA, the CDR3 is TGTGCCTTGTGGGAGGTCCAAAATTATTATAAGGAACTCTTT.

This clone was observed a handful of times. One base separates it from a far larger clone, so it is likely a read error. Other DNA sequences in this specimen translate into the identical CDR3. Here the V gene is TRGV9, but the J gene went uncalled. From germline, CDR1 is GITISATS and CDR2 ISYDGTV (reference sequence). The CDR3 has 11 amino acids. The CDR3 nucleotides are TGTGCCTTGTGGGAGGTTATGAAGAAGCTCTTT. Protein: CALWEVMKKLF.

This clone was recorded a few times. This is likely an artifact of a read error, given a far larger clone one base away. This sample includes further DNA sequences coding for the same CDR3. J is TRGJP and V is TRGV9. Germline V lookup: CDR1 GITISATS, CDR2 ISYDGTV (reference sequence). The junction had 7 bases not matched to a gene; V was cut back by 4 bases and J by 4 bases. The CDR3 runs 17 residues. CDR3 nucleotide sequence: TGTGCCTTGTGGGAAGACTCTCAAGAGTTGGGCAAAAAAATCAAGGTATTT. As protein: CALWEDSQELGKKIKVF.

This clone was seen ten or more times. A read error is the likely source, as a far larger clone sits one nucleotide away. V is TRGV9 and J is TRGJP. CDR1 is GITISATS and CDR2 is ISYDGTV in the germline V gene (reference sequence). The CDR3 has 19 amino acids. This CDR3 reads CALWEAISSSQLGKKIEVF. The CDR3 nucleotides are TGTGCCTTGTGGGAGGCCATCTCTTCCTCGCAGTTGGGCAAAAAAATCGAGGTATTT.

At least ten counts were recorded for this clone. This sequence is one base from a far larger clone and is likely a read error. In the same sample, other DNA sequences code for this CDR3. The gene calls are TRGV9 and TRGJ1 or TRGJ2. The J gene was not available in TCRdb and was assigned here by matching the DNA to germline segments. Germline V gene lookup returns CDR1 GITISATS and CDR2 ISYDGTV (reference sequence). The CDR3 loop spans 15 amino acids. The CDR3 sequence: CALWEVPRNYYKKLF. The CDR3, as DNA: TGCGCCTTGTGGGAGGTTCCCCGGAATTATTATAAGAAACTCTTT.

In its sample, this clone was seen a few times. A far larger clone is just one base off, so this is likely a read error. In the same sample, other DNA sequences code for this CDR3. The chain couples TRGV8 to TRGJP2. With V trimmed by 1 base and J by 5 bases, 34 bases remained unmatched. CDR3 length: 24 amino acids. Germline CDR1 is VENAVY and CDR2 is YDSYNSRV. CDR3 protein: CATWDRRIIKNRLDSLWSDWIKTF. CDR3 nucleotides: TGTGCCACCTGGGATAGAAGGATTATTAAGAATCGGTTAGACTCCCTTTGGAGTGATTGGATCAAGACGTTT.

This clone is labeled as large. The chain is built from TRGV9 and TRGJ1 or TRGJ2. The V and J ends lost 3 bases and 3 bases, in that order; junction bases with no gene match: 5. Per the germline V gene, CDR1 is GITISATS and CDR2 is ISYDGTV (reference sequence). The CDR3 extends over 13 amino acids. As DNA, the CDR3 is TGTGCCTTGTGGGAGTTTTCTTATTATAAGAAACTCTTT. It codes for CALWEFSYYKKLF.

Turning to this clone: Because the CDR3's place on the DNA is in doubt, the DNA is left out and the CDR3 is given as listed by TCRdb. No call exists for the J gene, whereas the V gene is TRGV2. The CDR3 length is 35 residues, termini included. Germline CDR1 and CDR2: EGSNGY and YDSYNSKV. CDR3 in amino acids: CATWDGEGCWDIIRNSLAVEQHLLSQVSIGRIQHF.

This clone was observed a handful of times. This sequence is one base from a far larger clone and is likely a read error. The same CDR3 also results from other DNA sequences found in this sample. The chain recombines TRGV9 with TRGJP. The J gene, not given by TCRdb, was assigned here from a germline match of the nucleotide sequence. Germline V gene data show CDR1 as GITISATS and CDR2 as ISYDGTV (reference sequence). This CDR3 has 17 amino acids. The CDR3 loop reads CALWEVNKELGKKIKVF. The CDR3 bases are TGTGCCTTATGGGAGGTGAATAAAGAGTTGGGCAAAAAAATCAAGGTATTT.

A word on this clone: A far larger clone is just one base off, so this is likely a read error. Distinct nucleotide sequences in the sample also encode this CDR3. CDR3 bases: TGTGCCTTGTGGGAGGTCTACTCCGAGTTGGGCAAAAAGATCAAGGTATTT. As protein: CALWEVYSELGKKIKVF. The chain carries TRGV9 and TRGJP. The J gene was not available in TCRdb and was assigned here by matching the DNA to germline segments. Germline V gene data show CDR1 as GITISATS and CDR2 as ISYDGTV (reference sequence). CDR3 size: 17 residues.

This clone was counted only a few times. Given a much more abundant clone one base away, this may be a read error. The V gene was identified as TRGV9, while no J gene was called. This CDR3 has 17 residues. Germline CDR1 GITISATS, CDR2 ISYDGTV (reference sequence). The CDR3 here is CALWEVLGELGKKIRVF. CDR3 nucleotide sequence: TGTGCCTTGTGGGAGGTGTTGGGAGAGTTGGGCAAAAAAATCAGGGTATTT.

Of note for this clone: This sequence is one base from a far larger clone and is likely a read error. Other nucleotide sequences in the sample specify the same CDR3. The CDR3 DNA follows: TGTGCCACCTGGGATGGAAATTATTATAAGAAACTTTTT. Encoded protein: CATWDGNYYKKLF. Called V gene: TRGV4; the J gene was not called. The CDR3 runs 13 residues. Germline V lookup: CDR1 EGSTGY, CDR2 YDSYTSSV.

A remark on this clone: A far larger clone differs by one base, so this is likely a read error. It is unclear where the CDR3 begins or ends on the DNA, so no DNA is shown, and the CDR3 is as TCRdb lists it. Other DNA sequences in the same sample also yield this CDR3. Called V gene: TRGV3; the J gene was not called. The CDR3 is made up of 31 amino acids, end residues included. Germline lookup yields CDR1 VTNTFY and CDR2 YDVSTARD (reference sequence). CDR3 residues: CATWDRIIIRNSLAVEQHLLSQVSIGRIQHF.

At least ten counts were recorded for this clone. With a far larger clone one base away, a read error is the likely cause. Other DNA sequences in the same sample also yield this CDR3. V and J are TRGV4 and TRGJ1 or TRGJ2. CDR1 is EGSTGY, CDR2 YDSYTSSV, per germline. Losses at the gene ends were 4 bases for V and 5 bases for J; bases not matched to a gene: 8. The CDR3 consists of 13 residues. DNA of the CDR3: TGTGCCACCTGGGACGGCGGGAATTATAAGAAACTCTTT. This gives the protein CATWDGGNYKKLF.

The table lists this clone with many counts. The CDR3 reads CALWEVIAELGKKIKVF. CDR3 bases: TGTGCCTTGTGGGAGGTGATTGCAGAGTTGGGCAAAAAAATCAAGGTATTT. The chain links TRGV9 to TRGJP. TCRdb offers no J gene call, so here the DNA was matched to germline to obtain one. Germline V gives CDR1 GITISATS, CDR2 ISYDGTV (reference sequence). V gave up 0 bases and J gave up 6 bases; unmatched junction bases: 5. There are 17 residues in the CDR3.